These 24 T cell receptor beta chains share one sample of origin, sequenced in a study of cytomegalovirus exposure and HLA in healthy donors. Primers: 60 Vbeta forward and 13 Jbeta reverse. The repertoire was sequenced with immunoSEQ multiplex PCR; TCRdb's copy has only in-frame clones and lacks some. The table has approximately 150,000 clones, about 71% seen once; the top ten hold over 2.5%. Sequencing was done on a sample of PBMCs. Source of these receptors: a woman aged 25 to 39 in good health and CMV-seronegative.

V and J are TRBV6-1 and TRBJ1-1; 9 bases map to TRBD1. V lost 8 bases, J lost 1 base, and 2 bases stayed unmatched. The CDR3 has 13 residues. The germline gives CDR1 MNHNS, CDR2 SASEGT. CDR3 sequence reads: CASLQGANTEAFF. Here the CDR3 DNA reads TGTGCCAGCCTACAGGGGGCGAACACTGAAGCTTTCTTT.

This clone showed up just once. This chain connects TRBV15 to TRBJ2-3; D may be TRBD1 (6 bases). The CDR3 spans 12 residues. V lost 11 bases to trimming and J lost 0 bases, with 9 bases between them. Germline V gene data show CDR1 as LNHNV and CDR2 as YYDKDF (reference sequence). CDR3 amino acids: CAAGTSTDTQYF. CDR3 coding DNA: TGTGCCGCCGGGACAAGCACAGATACGCAGTATTTT.

The chain recombines TRBV30 with TRBJ1-2; D unclear. V lost 0 bases and J lost 8, with 7 bases in between. The CDR3 consists of 11 residues. From germline, CDR1 is GTSNPN and CDR2 SVGIG (reference sequence). DNA of the CDR3: TGTGCCTGGAGTGTAGGCGGCGGCTACACCTTC. It yields the protein CAWSVGGGYTF. Using reference TRBV30 and TRBJ1-2 for the parts outside the CDR3, the full variable domain is SQTIHQWPATLVQPVGSPLSLECTVEGTSNPNLYWYRQAAGRGLQLLFYSVGIGQISSEVPQNLSASRPQDRQFILSSKKLLLSDSGFYLCAWSVGGGYTFGSGTRLTVV.

The chain links TRBV5-1 to TRBJ2-7; a possible D gene is TRBD2 (5 bases). Per the germline V gene, CDR1 is SGHRS and CDR2 is YFSETQ. The CDR3 is made up of 14 amino acids. V was shortened by 8 bases and J by 0 bases, with 15 bases between the two germline ends. The CDR3 sequence: CARLSGLRSYEQYF. The CDR3 nucleotides read TGCGCCAGACTCTCGGGATTACGCTCCTACGAGCAGTACTTC.

The rearrangement uses TRBV29-1 and TRBJ2-7; possible D gene TRBD1, 6 bases. Germline-derived CDR1 and CDR2 are SQVTM and ANQGSEA. The V end lost 8 bases, the J end lost 2 bases, and 13 bases lay between the germline ends. The CDR3 covers 12 residues. The CDR3 nucleotides are TGCAGCATAATTGGGACAACCTACGAGCAGTACTTC. Translated, it gives CSIIGTTYEQYF.

The V and J genes are TRBV7-9 and TRBJ2-5, with 7 bases matching TRBD2. Germline loops: CDR1 SEHNR, CDR2 FQNEAQ (reference sequence). Trimming cost V 5 bases and J 1 base; bases outside gene matches: 7. The CDR3 totals 15 residues. CDR3 protein: CASSPGGGLQETQYF. The CDR3, as DNA: TGTGCCAGCAGCCCCGGCGGGGGACTCCAAGAGACCCAGTACTTC.

This chain connects TRBV5-5 to TRBJ2-7; 10 positions match TRBD1. The CDR3 sequence is 15 residues long. Unmatched junction bases numbered 8, after V lost 4 bases and J lost 4 bases. Germline V lookup: CDR1 SGHKS, CDR2 YYEKEE (reference sequence). CDR3 nucleotide sequence: TGTGCCAGCAGCCAAGGACAGGGGGAGGGGTACGAGCAGTACTTC. As protein: CASSQGQGEGYEQYF.

This clone occurred once. This sequence joins TRBV14 and TRBJ1-5, with unresolved D. The germline V gene has CDR1 SGHDN and CDR2 FVKESK. This CDR3 is 17 amino acids long. V was clipped by 1 base and J by 0 bases, with 13 bases between them. CDR3 coding DNA: TGTGCCAGCAGCCAAGCCAGACCCGGGGTTAGCAATCAGCCCCAGCATTTT. Amino acids: CASSQARPGVSNQPQHF.

The chain is built from TRBV7-9 and TRBJ2-7; TRBD2 might be the D (5 bases). Trimming took off 3 bases at V and 3 bases at J, with 15 bases between the two ends. Germline CDR1 reads SEHNR; CDR2 reads FQNEAQ (reference sequence). The CDR3 sequence is 15 residues long. The CDR3 coding sequence is TGTGCCAGCAGCTTGACCGCTAGTGCGGGCTACGAGCAGTACTTC. This encodes CASSLTASAGYEQYF.

V and J are TRBV2 and TRBJ1-6, with 7 bases aligning to TRBD1. Per the germline V gene, CDR1 is SNHLY and CDR2 is FYNNEI. Trimming at V came to 3 bases and at J to 8 bases, leaving 7 bases not matched to a gene. The CDR3 is 15 residues long. CDR3 sequence reads: CASSEEEGAYSPLHF. The CDR3 coding sequence is TGTGCCAGCAGTGAGGAAGAGGGGGCATATTCACCCCTCCACTTT.

CDR3 protein: CSALRETQYF. The CDR3, as DNA: TGCAGTGCCCTGCGAGAGACCCAGTACTTC. The V call is TRBV20-1, the J call TRBJ2-5; D uncertain. V was cut by 6 bases and J by 4 bases, with 6 bases left in between. This CDR3 spans 10 amino acids. CDR1 is DFQATT and CDR2 is SNEGSKA in the germline V gene (reference sequence).

The chain is built from TRBV7-3 and TRBJ1-2; D might be TRBD1 (6 bases). Trimming removed 2 bases at V and 5 bases at J, with 15 bases between. Germline values: CDR1 SGHTA, CDR2 FQGTGA. The CDR3 is 15 amino acids. The DNA of the CDR3 is TGTGCCAGCAGCTTACGGGGAGCAGGGGATTATGGCTACACCTTC. Translated: CASSLRGAGDYGYTF.

The chain employs TRBV9 and TRBJ1-3, with 7 bases lining up with TRBD1. The junction had 22 bases not matched to a gene; V was cut back by 4 bases and J by 0 bases. The germline V gene encodes CDR1 SGDLS and CDR2 YYNGEE. The CDR3 is made up of 21 amino acids. Here the CDR3 reads CASSTHTTTDSGQISGNTIYF. The CDR3 nucleotides read TGTGCCAGCAGCACTCACACGACTACGGACTCGGGACAGATCTCTGGAAACACCATATATTTT.

This chain connects TRBV7-6 to TRBJ1-2; 11 nucleotides agree with TRBD1. V was pared by 10 bases and J by 2 bases, with 9 bases of the junction left unmatched. CDR1 and CDR2 (germline): SGHVS, FNYEAQ. The CDR3 loop spans 15 amino acids. The CDR3 DNA sequence: TGTGCCACCACTCAAGGACAGGGGGCGAACTATGGCTACACCTTC. The encoded protein is CATTQGQGANYGYTF.

The gene calls are TRBV7-8 and TRBJ1-3; tentatively, D is TRBD1 (6 bases). The CDR3 covers 16 residues. With 4 bases removed from V and 0 bases from J, the gap between germline ends came to 13 bases. The germline gives CDR1 SGHVS, CDR2 FQNEAQ. The CDR3 here is CASSSGHLSSGNTIYF. The CDR3 DNA reads as TGTGCCAGCAGCTCGGGACACCTGAGCTCTGGAAACACCATATATTTT.

The rearrangement uses TRBV28 and TRBJ1-5, with 9 positions matching TRBD1. There are 15 residues in the CDR3. In germline, CDR1 is MDHEN, CDR2 SYDVKM. V was pared by 7 bases and J by 3 bases, with 7 bases of the junction left unmatched. CDR3 DNA: TGTGCCAGCAAGGACCGGACAGGGGACAATCAGCCCCAGCATTTT. Encoded protein: CASKDRTGDNQPQHF.

V gene TRBV11-3 combines with J gene TRBJ2-7; 10 positions agree with TRBD1. This CDR3 spans 14 amino acids. V lost 5 bases to trimming and J lost 0 bases; unmatched junction nucleotides: 1. Germline V gene data show CDR1 as SGHNT and CDR2 as YENEEA. CDR3 residues: CASSRDRGSYEQYF. In DNA form, the CDR3 reads TGTGCCAGCAGCCGGGACAGGGGCTCCTACGAGCAGTACTTC. Variable domain in full (rest from reference TRBV11-3 and TRBJ2-7): EAGVVQSPRYKIIEKKQPVAFWCNPISGHNTLYWYLQNLGQGPELLIRYENEEAVDDSQLPKDRFSAERLKGVDSTLKIQPAELGDSAVYLCASSRDRGSYEQYFGPGTRLTVT.

The chain carries TRBV18 and TRBJ1-3, with 8 positions matching TRBD1. Germline V gene lookup returns CDR1 KGHSH and CDR2 LQKENI. The ends lost 3 bases at V and 0 bases at J; junction bases unmatched: 4. The CDR3 is 16 residues long. CDR3 residues: CASSPGQADSGNTIYF. CDR3 DNA: TGTGCCAGCTCACCGGGACAGGCTGACTCTGGAAACACCATATATTTT.

This clone was found a few times. A junction boundary mismatches the germline segment, possibly from a read error. CDR3 in amino acids: CSSSFFGWDSRSYEQYF. The CDR3 nucleotides read TGTTCCAGCAGCTTCTTTGGGTGGGACTCGAGGTCCTACGAGCAGTACTTC. V is TRBV7-9 and J is TRBJ2-7; possibly TRBD2 for D (6 bases). The germline V gene encodes CDR1 SEHNR and CDR2 FQNEAQ (reference sequence). CDR3 length equals 17 residues. The variable domain in full, with the rest retrieved from reference TRBV7-9 and TRBJ2-7, is DTGVSQNPRHKITKRGQNVTFRCDPISEHNRLYWYRQTLGQGPEFLTYFQNEAQLEKSRLLSDRFSAERPKGSFSTLEIQRTEQGDSAMYLCSSSFFGWDSRSYEQYFGPGTRLTVT.

The chain uses TRBV10-2 and TRBJ1-6, with TRBD1 identical over 8 bases. V lost 8 bases and J lost 9; bases outside the gene matches: 15. CDR3 length equals 16 residues. Germline V CDR1 and CDR2: WSHSY, SAAADI. The chain's CDR3 is CASGVLRQGFGSPLHF. Written as DNA, the CDR3 is TGCGCCAGCGGGGTCCTTCGACAGGGGTTCGGTTCACCCCTCCACTTT.

The chain joins TRBV18 to TRBJ2-5, with 8 bases aligning to TRBD1. The length of the CDR3 is 14 residues. V shed 2 bases, J shed 2 bases, and the junction held 1 base outside the gene matches. Per the germline V gene, CDR1 is KGHSH and CDR2 is LQKENI. CDR3 DNA: TGTGCCAGCTCACCAAACAGGGGGCAAGAGACCCAGTACTTC. Amino acid sequence: CASSPNRGQETQYF.

About this clone: The identical CDR3 is also encoded by other nucleotide sequences in the sample. V gene TRBV6-5 combines with J gene TRBJ1-4, with D perhaps TRBD1 (5 bases). The germline V and J ends were trimmed by 6 bases and 4 bases, with 12 bases remaining between them. Germline CDR1 MNHEY, CDR2 SVGAGI. This CDR3 is built from 14 residues. CDR3: CASSLDSYNEKLFF. CDR3 nucleotides: TGTGCCAGCAGCCTCGACAGTTATAATGAAAAACTGTTTTTT.

This clone was found a few times. This sequence joins TRBV6-5 and TRBJ2-7; D perhaps matches TRBD2 (5 bases). Germline CDR1 reads MNHEY; CDR2 reads SVGAGI. V lost 0 bases to trimming and J lost 6 bases, with 9 bases between them. The CDR3 has 13 residues. The CDR3: CASSYSLGSEQYF. CDR3 in DNA: TGTGCCAGCAGTTACTCGCTGGGGAGCGAGCAGTACTTC.

The chain recombines TRBV9 with TRBJ2-5, with 8 bases lining up with TRBD2. The J segment lost 3 bases and the V segment lost 5 bases, leaving 3 bases of the junction unmatched. CDR3 size: 13 residues. CDR1 is SGDLS, CDR2 YYNGEE, per germline. Here the CDR3 reads CASSQGLEETQYF. Here the CDR3 DNA reads TGTGCCAGCAGTCAGGGACTAGAAGAGACCCAGTACTTC.